Below, one T cell receptor (beta chain) is given with its context. The CDR3 contains 13 residues. The germline V gene has CDR1 SGHDN and CDR2 FVKESK. The V end lost 4 bases, the J end lost 4 bases, and 7 bases lay between the germline ends. Produced via immunoSEQ multiplex PCR; TCRdb's table is partial and in-frame only. The sample includes around 1.1 million clones, around three quarters of them seen just once. The sample comes from a study of shared clonotypes between healthy human individuals. Overall study context: Per-donor plates numbered three CD4 naive, three CD4 memory, two CD8 naive and one CD8 memory.

The TCR originated in a young man in good health. Some clones in this sample may be carry-over from other donors' samples. The sequenced sample consisted of memory CD4+ T cells from PBMCs. Subset of the sample: CD45RA-negative fraction. The chain recombines TRBV14 with TRBJ2-2; unclear D gene. The CDR3 DNA follows: TGTGCCAGCAGCCCTCGGCTCACCGGGGAGCTGTTTTTT. Translated: CASSPRLTGELFF.